This T cell receptor beta chain originates from a study of blood T cells in healthy people across ages. Study findings and constraints: It was the long-lived donors that had more naive CD4+ cells and higher diversity than aged donors. In older individuals, TCR beta diversity per million T cells was lower, falling roughly linearly with age.

The CDR3 loop spans 17 amino acids. V lost 5 bases to trimming and J lost 1 base; unmatched junction nucleotides: 11. Germline V lookup: CDR1 SEHNR, CDR2 FQNEAQ (reference sequence). This clonotype was observed a handful of times. Its specificity is not known. Every sample yielded at least 6.5 million isolated PBMCs. A minimum of 5.5 micrograms of total RNA was extracted per sample. For the second PCR, which ran for about 7 to 12 cycles, a sample-barcoded 5' primer and a J-beta primer mix were used. TCRdb re-called the 5' RACE reads through MiXCR, storing one row per CDR3 protein. Here the sample spans around 620,000 distinct CDR3 sequences, about 26% being singletons.

The source is a woman in her 70s in good health. The chain uses TRBV7-9 and TRBJ2-3; TRBD2 agrees at 8 bases. Sequences were obtained from blood. In DNA form, the CDR3 reads TGTGCCAGCAGCCCTCTTGTTGGTAGCGGGGGCACAGATACGCAGTATTTT. Translated: CASSPLVGSGGTDTQYF.